Following are 9 T cell receptor beta chains from one sample sequenced in a study of beta chain features in type 1 diabetes (dated by TCRdb to 2017 to 2018). Libraries were constructed by the immunoSEQ multiplex PCR assay. The High Capacity cDNA Reverse Transcription Kit was used to reverse transcribe all of the isolated RNA, meaning that expressed TCRB transcripts were what got sequenced. Imported from immuneACCESS, the table was reduced by TCRdb to in-frame sequences with V and J called. These copies leave out some clones; in studies compared against another copy, an unresolved V gene accounts for under half, and the cause of the remainder is not known. A total of nearly 700,000 clones appear in this sample, about an eighth of them only once. Clones ranked in the top ten supply approximately 0.022% of the sample. Broad study findings and their caveats: In all four CD4+ subsets, TCRB CDR3 length was moderately but significantly shorter in type 1 diabetes patients.

Their target antigens are unknown. Sequenced sample: naive CD4+ T cells from blood. This sample's cell subset or site label indicates: true naive CD4+ T cells. Receptors were obtained from a young man with type 1 diabetes.

The chain uses TRBV15 and TRBJ2-6, with D possibly TRBD1 on 5 matching bases. This CDR3 comprises 20 residues. Trimming pared 2 bases from V and 2 bases from J, leaving 22 bases between. Germline values: CDR1 LNHNV, CDR2 YYDKDF (reference sequence). In DNA, the CDR3 is TGTGCCACCAGCAGATTCGCCCCAGGGTTGGGTGGTGCTGGGGCCAACGTCCTGACTTTC. Protein product: CATSRFAPGLGGAGANVLTF.

This clone was seen a single time. V and J are TRBV6-6 and TRBJ2-1; no clear D. Trimming pared 7 bases from V and 2 bases from J, leaving 9 bases between. CDR1 and CDR2 from the germline V gene are MNHNY and SVGAGI (reference sequence). This CDR3 spans 13 amino acids. CDR3 coding DNA: TGTGCCAGCACTCGAGTCCCCTACAATGAGCAGTTCTTC. Its translation is CASTRVPYNEQFF.

This clone was detected a few times. The chain has TRBV29-1 and TRBJ2-5; possible D gene TRBD2, 5 bases. This CDR3 is 12 amino acids long. With 4 bases removed from V and 9 bases from J, the gap between germline ends came to 15 bases. Germline CDR1 is SQVTM and CDR2 is ANQGSEA. The DNA of the CDR3 is TGCAGCGTTGGATCAGAGGGTATGGCCCAGTACTTC. Protein: CSVGSEGMAQYF.

The rearrangement joins TRBV4-1 to TRBJ2-1; no reliable D call. This CDR3 is built from 12 residues. The V end lost 0 bases, the J end lost 15 bases, and 12 bases lay between the germline ends. Germline CDR1 and CDR2: MGHRA and YSYEKL. The CDR3 spells CASSQDEHSRFF. CDR3 coding DNA: TGCGCCAGCAGCCAAGATGAGCACTCGCGGTTCTTC.

The rearrangement links TRBV5-7 to TRBJ2-1; 7 bases are a match to TRBD2. TRBV5-7 is filed as an ORF, its function uncertain. The CDR3 totals 16 residues. The V gene end was trimmed by 1 base and the J gene end by 5 bases; junction bases not matched to a gene: 9. CDR3 residues: CASSLFCGGEHNEQFF. As DNA, the CDR3 is TGTGCCAGCAGCTTGTTCTGTGGGGGGGAACACAATGAGCAGTTCTTC.

The chain uses TRBV9 and TRBJ1-4; D might be TRBD1 (5 bases). V was clipped by 4 bases and J by 7 bases, with 17 bases between them. Germline CDR1 reads SGDLS; CDR2 reads YYNGEE. This CDR3 spans 15 amino acids. As DNA, the CDR3 is TGTGCCAGCAGCCCCATGGGGCAGGTCGGTGAAAAACTGTTTTTT. Its translation: CASSPMGQVGEKLFF.

This clone has just a few counts. The CDR3, as DNA: TGTGCCAGCAGCAAAATCCAGACGAATAGCAATCAGCCCCAGCATTTT. Its protein product is CASSKIQTNSNQPQHF. This sequence joins TRBV21-1 and TRBJ1-5. TRBV21-1 has pseudogene status. The CDR3 is 16 residues long.

This chain joins TRBV7-9 and TRBJ1-6; TRBD1 agrees at 7 bases. The CDR3 length is 17 residues. V trimming: 5 bases; J trimming: 0 bases; junction bases outside the gene matches: 7. Germline V lookup: CDR1 SEHNR, CDR2 FQNEAQ (reference sequence). The CDR3 loop reads CASSMRQGSSYNSPLHF. In DNA form, the CDR3 reads TGTGCCAGCAGCATGAGACAGGGAAGCTCCTATAATTCACCCCTCCACTTT.

The CDR3 DNA follows: TGTGCCAGCAGCTCTAGGGGCGGACGCTCCCAAGAGACCCAGTACTTC. Amino acid sequence: CASSSRGGRSQETQYF. The V gene is TRBV7-9, the J gene TRBJ2-5; perhaps TRBD1 as D (5 bases). This CDR3 is 16 amino acids long. The V gene lost 4 bases and the J gene lost 1 base, with 16 bases spanning the gap. Germline V gene data show CDR1 as SEHNR and CDR2 as FQNEAQ (reference sequence).